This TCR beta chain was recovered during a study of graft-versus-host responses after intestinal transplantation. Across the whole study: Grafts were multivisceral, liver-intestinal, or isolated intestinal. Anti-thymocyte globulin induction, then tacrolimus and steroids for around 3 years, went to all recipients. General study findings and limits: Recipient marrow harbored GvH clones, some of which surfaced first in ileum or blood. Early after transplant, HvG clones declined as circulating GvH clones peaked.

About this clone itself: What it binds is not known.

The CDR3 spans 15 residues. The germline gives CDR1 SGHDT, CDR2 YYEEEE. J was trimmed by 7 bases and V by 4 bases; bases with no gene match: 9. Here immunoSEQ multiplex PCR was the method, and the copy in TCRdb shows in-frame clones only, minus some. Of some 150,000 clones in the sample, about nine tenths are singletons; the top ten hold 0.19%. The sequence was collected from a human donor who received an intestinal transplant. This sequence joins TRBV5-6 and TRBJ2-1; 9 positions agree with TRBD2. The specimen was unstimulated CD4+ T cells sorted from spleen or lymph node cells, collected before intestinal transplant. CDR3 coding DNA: TGTGCCAGCAGCCGTGAGGTAGCGGGAGATAATGAGCAGTTCTTC. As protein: CASSREVAGDNEQFF.